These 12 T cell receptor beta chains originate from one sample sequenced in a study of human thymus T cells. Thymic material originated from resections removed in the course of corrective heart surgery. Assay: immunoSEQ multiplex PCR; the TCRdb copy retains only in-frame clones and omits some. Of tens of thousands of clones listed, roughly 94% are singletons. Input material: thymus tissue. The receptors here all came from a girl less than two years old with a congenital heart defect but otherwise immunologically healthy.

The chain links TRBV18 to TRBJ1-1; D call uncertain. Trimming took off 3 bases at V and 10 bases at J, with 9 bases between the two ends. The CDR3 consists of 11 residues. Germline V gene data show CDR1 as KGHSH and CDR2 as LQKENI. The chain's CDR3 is CASSPDVIAFF. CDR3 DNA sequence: TGTGCCAGCTCACCCGATGTAATAGCTTTCTTT.

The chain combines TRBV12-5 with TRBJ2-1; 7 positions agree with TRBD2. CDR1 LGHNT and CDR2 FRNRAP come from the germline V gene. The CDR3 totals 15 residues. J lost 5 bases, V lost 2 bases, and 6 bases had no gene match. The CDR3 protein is CASGLFPAGDNEQFF. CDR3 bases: TGTGCTAGTGGTTTGTTCCCCGCGGGGGACAATGAGCAGTTCTTC.

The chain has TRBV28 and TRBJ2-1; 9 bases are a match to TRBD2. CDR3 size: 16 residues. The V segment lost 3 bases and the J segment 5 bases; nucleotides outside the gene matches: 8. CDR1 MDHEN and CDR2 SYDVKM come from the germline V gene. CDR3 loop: CASSLGAGGQDNEQFF. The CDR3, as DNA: TGTGCCAGCAGTTTGGGCGCGGGAGGGCAGGACAATGAGCAGTTCTTC.

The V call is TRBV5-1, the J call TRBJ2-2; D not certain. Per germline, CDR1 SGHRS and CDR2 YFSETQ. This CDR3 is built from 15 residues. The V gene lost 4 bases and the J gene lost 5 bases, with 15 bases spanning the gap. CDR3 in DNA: TGCGCCAGCAGCCCATTGGAATTGGTAACCGGGGAGCTGTTTTTT. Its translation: CASSPLELVTGELFF.

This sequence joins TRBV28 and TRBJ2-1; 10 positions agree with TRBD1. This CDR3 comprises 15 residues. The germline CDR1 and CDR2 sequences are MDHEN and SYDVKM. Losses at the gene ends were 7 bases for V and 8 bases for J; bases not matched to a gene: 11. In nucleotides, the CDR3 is TGTGCCAGCACCTCAATGACAGGGGGCCTTTATGAGCAGTTCTTC. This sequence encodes CASTSMTGGLYEQFF.

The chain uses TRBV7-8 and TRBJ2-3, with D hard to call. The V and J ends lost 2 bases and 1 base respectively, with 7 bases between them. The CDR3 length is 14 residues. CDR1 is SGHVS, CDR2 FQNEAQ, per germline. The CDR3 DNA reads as TGTGCCAGCAGCTTAAGGAAGGGCACAGATACGCAGTATTTT. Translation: CASSLRKGTDTQYF.

The CDR3 bases are TGTGCCACCAGCAGAGGGTTAGTAGCGGAGTACCAAGAGACCCAGTACTTC. It translates to CATSRGLVAEYQETQYF. The chain carries TRBV15 and TRBJ2-5, with D possibly matching TRBD2 (6 bases). Trimming pared 1 base from V and 0 bases from J, leaving 15 bases between. The germline V gene has CDR1 LNHNV and CDR2 YYDKDF (reference sequence). CDR3 length: 17 residues. The full variable domain, with the rest looked up from reference TRBV15 and TRBJ2-5, is DAMVIQNPRYQVTQFGKPVTLSCSQTLNHNVMYWYQQKSSQAPKLLFHYYDKDFNNEADTPDNFQSRRPNTSFCFLDIRSPGLGDTAMYLCATSRGLVAEYQETQYFGPGTRLLVL.

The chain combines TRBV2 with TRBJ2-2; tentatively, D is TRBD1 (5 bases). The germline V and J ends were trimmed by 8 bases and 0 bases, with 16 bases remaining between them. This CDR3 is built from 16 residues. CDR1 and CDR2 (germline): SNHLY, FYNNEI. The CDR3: CASLTVGAPNTGELFF. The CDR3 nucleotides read TGTGCCAGCCTAACGGTTGGGGCACCGAACACCGGGGAGCTGTTTTTT. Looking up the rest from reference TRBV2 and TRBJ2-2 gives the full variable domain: EPEVTQTPSHQVTQMGQEVILRCVPISNHLYFYWYRQILGQKVEFLVSFYNNEISEKSEIFDDQFSVERPDGSNFTLKIRSTKLEDSAMYFCASLTVGAPNTGELFFGEGSRLTVL.

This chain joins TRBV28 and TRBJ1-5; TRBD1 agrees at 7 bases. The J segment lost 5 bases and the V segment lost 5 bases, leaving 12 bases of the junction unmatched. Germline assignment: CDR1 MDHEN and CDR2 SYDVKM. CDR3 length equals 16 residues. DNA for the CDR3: TGTGCCAGCAGTCCCTCGGGACAGCCAACCCATCAGCCCCAGCATTTT. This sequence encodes CASSPSGQPTHQPQHF.

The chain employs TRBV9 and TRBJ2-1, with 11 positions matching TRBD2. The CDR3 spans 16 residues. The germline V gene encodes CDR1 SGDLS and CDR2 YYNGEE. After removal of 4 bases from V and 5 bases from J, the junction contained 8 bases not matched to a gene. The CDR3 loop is CASSTGSGRVDNEQFF. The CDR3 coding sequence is TGTGCCAGCAGCACCGGTAGCGGGAGGGTTGACAATGAGCAGTTCTTC. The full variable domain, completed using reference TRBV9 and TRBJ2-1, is DSGVTQTPKHLITATGQRVTLRCSPRSGDLSVYWYQQSLDQGLQFLIQYYNGEERAKGNILERFSAQQFPDLHSELNLSSLELGDSALYFCASSTGSGRVDNEQFFGPGTRLTVL.

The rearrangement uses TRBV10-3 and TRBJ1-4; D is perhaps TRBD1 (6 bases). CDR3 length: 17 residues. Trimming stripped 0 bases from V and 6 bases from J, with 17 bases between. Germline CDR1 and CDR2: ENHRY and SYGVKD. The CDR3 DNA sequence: TGTGCCATCAGTGAGTCGGGCAGGGGACGGTCGGATGAAAAACTGTTTTTT. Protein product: CAISESGRGRSDEKLFF.

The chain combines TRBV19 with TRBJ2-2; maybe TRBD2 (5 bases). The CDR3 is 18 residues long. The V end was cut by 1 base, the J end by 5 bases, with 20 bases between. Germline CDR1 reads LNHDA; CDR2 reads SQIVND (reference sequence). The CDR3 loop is CASSIVLSGRDRTGELFF. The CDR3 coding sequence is TGTGCCAGTAGTATAGTACTCAGCGGCAGAGATCGGACCGGGGAGCTGTTTTTT.